This T cell receptor (beta chain) was obtained from a study of blood T cell repertoires in COVID-19. Study-wide context: Some COVID-19 samples were acute and others convalescent; all came from the United States, Italy and Spain. In each case, the material was cDNA or gDNA derived from T cells, B-cell-depleted T cells, or PBMCs.

Original handling: Amplification of reference gene primers was used by the study to estimate nucleated cell counts. TCRdb's table, derived via immunoSEQ multiplex PCR, lists solely in-frame clones and lacks some. V and J calls and clone size are as listed in that table; D and trimming were resolved from the DNA. The top ten hold about 20% of the sample, which has over 100,000 clones, 83% seen once. CDR1 SGHTA and CDR2 FQGNSA come from the germline V gene. The CDR3 length is 14 residues. Trimming stripped 5 bases from V and 2 bases from J, with 13 bases between. This TCR came from a woman in her sixties with acute or convalescent COVID-19. Specimen: peripheral blood. This chain joins TRBV7-2 and TRBJ2-7, with a weak D call TRBD2 (5 bases). CDR3 region: CASSPRTWPYEQYF. DNA of the CDR3: TGTGCCAGCAGCCCCAGGACTTGGCCCTACGAGCAGTACTTC. The complete variable domain, with remaining parts taken from reference TRBV7-2 and TRBJ2-7, reads GAGVSQSPSNKVTEKGKDVELRCDPISGHTALYWYRQSLGQGLEFLIYFQGNSAPDKSGLPSDRFSAERTGGSVSTLTIQRTQQEDSAVYLCASSPRTWPYEQYFGPGTRLTVT.